The table lists the clone carrying this T cell receptor (beta chain) with a count of one. Germline V CDR1 and CDR2: KGHSH, LQKENI. The germline V and J ends were trimmed by 1 base and 7 bases, with 14 bases remaining between them. The CDR3 sequence is 16 residues long. The source of the sample is a study of T cell changes during pregnancy in multiple sclerosis. TCRdb's copy holds only in-frame clones and misses some; the assay was immunoSEQ multiplex PCR. The sample contains tens of thousands of clones, 92% of which appear only once. The sample in question was CD4+ T cells from peripheral blood mononuclear cells, obtained after pregnancy. This TCR was sampled from a female donor with multiple sclerosis, enrolled in a pregnancy study. The chain employs TRBV18 and TRBJ1-6; perhaps TRBD1 as D (5 bases). The DNA of the CDR3 is TGTGCCAGCTCACCACGGGGGGGACCCCAGAATTCACCCCTCCACTTT. This sequence encodes CASSPRGGPQNSPLHF.